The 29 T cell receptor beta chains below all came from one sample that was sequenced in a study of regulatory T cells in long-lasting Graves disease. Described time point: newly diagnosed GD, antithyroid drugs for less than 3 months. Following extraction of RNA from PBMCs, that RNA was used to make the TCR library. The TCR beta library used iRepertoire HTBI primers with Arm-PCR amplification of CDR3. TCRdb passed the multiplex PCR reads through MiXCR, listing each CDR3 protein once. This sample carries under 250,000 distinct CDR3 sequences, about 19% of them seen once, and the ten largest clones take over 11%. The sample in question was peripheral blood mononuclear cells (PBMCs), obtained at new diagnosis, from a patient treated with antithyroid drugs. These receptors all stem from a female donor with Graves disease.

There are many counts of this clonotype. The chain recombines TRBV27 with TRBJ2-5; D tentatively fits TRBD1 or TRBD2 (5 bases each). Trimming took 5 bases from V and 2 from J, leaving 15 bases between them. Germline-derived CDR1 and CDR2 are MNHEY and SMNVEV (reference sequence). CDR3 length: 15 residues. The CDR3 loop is CASSAYGTLQETQYF. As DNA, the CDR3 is TGTGCCAGCAGTGCCTACGGGACGCTACAAGAGACCCAGTACTTC.

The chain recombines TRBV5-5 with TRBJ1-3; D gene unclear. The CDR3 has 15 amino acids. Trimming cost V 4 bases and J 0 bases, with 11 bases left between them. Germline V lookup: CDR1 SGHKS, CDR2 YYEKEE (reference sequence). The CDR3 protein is CASSQDVVSGNTIYF. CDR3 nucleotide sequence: TGTGCCAGCAGCCAAGACGTAGTCTCTGGAAACACCATATATTTT.

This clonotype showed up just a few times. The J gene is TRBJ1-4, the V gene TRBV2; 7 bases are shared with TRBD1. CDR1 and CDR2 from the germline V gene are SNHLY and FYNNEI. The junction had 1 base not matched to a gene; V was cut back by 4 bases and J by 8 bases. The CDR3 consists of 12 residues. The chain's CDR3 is CASSVGQEKLFF. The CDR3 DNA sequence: TGTGCCAGCAGTGTGGGACAGGAAAAACTGTTTTTT.

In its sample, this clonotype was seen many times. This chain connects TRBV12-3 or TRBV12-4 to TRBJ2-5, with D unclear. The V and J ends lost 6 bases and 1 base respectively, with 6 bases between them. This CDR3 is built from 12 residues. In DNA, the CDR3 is TGTGCCAGCAGCCCGGCCCAAGAGACCCAGTACTTC. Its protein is CASSPAQETQYF.

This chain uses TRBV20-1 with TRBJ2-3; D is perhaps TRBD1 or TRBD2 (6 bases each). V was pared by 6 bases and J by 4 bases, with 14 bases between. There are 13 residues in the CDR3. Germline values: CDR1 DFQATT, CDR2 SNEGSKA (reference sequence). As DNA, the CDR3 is TGCAGTGCAGGGGGGTCCGAAGCAGATACGCAGTATTTT. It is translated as CSAGGSEADTQYF.

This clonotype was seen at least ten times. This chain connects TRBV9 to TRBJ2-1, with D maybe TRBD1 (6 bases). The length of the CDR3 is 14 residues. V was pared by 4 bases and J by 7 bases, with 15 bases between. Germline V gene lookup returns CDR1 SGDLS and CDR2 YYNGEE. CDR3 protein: CASSSRDIMNEQFF. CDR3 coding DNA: TGTGCCAGCAGCTCCCGGGACATTATGAATGAGCAGTTCTTC. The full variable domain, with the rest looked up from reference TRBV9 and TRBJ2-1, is DSGVTQTPKHLITATGQRVTLRCSPRSGDLSVYWYQQSLDQGLQFLIQYYNGEERAKGNILERFSAQQFPDLHSELNLSSLELGDSALYFCASSSRDIMNEQFFGPGTRLTVL.

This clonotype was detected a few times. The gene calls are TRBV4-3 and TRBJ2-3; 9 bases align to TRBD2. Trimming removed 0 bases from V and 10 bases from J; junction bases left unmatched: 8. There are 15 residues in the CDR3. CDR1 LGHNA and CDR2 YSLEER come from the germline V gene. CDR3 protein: CASSQDGTSYNSQYF. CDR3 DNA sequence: TGCGCCAGCAGCCAAGATGGGACTAGCTATAACTCGCAGTATTTT.

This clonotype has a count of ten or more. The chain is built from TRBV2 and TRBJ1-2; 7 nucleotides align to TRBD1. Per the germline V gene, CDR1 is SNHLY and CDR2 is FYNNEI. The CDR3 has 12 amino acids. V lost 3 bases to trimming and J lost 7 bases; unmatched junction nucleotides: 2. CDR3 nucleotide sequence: TGTGCCAGCAGTGACCACAGGGGTGGCTACACCTTC. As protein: CASSDHRGGYTF.

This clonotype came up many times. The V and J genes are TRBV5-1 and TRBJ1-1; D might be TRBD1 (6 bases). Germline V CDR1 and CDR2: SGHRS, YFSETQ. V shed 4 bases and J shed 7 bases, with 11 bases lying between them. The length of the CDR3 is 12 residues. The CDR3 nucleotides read TGCGCCAGCAGCACATCGACAGGTGAAGCTTTCTTT. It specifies CASSTSTGEAFF. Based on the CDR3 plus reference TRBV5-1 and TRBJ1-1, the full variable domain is KAGVTQTPRYLIKTRGQQVTLSCSPISGHRSVSWYQQTPGQGLQFLFEYFSETQRNKGNFPGRFSGRQFSNSRSEMNVSTLELGDSALYLCASSTSTGEAFFGQGTRLTVV.

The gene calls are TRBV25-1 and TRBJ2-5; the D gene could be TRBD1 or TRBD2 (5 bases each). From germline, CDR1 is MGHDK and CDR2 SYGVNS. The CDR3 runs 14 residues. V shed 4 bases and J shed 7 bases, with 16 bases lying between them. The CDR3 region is CASSASTGLGTQYF. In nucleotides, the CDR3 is TGTGCCAGCAGTGCTTCGACGGGGCTTGGGACCCAGTACTTC.

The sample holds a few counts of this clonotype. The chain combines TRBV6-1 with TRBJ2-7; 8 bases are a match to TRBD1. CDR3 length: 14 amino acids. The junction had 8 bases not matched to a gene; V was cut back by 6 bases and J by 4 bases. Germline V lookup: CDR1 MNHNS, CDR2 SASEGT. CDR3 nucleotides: TGTGCCAGCAGGACCGGGACAGGCGGATACGAGCAGTACTTC. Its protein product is CASRTGTGGYEQYF.

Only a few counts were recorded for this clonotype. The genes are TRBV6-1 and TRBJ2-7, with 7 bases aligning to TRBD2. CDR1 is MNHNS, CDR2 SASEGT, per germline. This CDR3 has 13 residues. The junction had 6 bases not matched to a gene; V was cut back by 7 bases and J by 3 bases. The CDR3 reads CASTPSGGYEQYF. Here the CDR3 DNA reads TGTGCCAGCACCCCCTCGGGGGGCTACGAGCAGTACTTC.

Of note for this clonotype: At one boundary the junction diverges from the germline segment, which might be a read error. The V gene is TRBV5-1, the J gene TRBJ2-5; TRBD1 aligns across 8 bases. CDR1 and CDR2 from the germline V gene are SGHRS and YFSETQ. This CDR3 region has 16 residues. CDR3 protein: CASSLPRQGTKETQYF. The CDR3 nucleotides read TGTGCCAGCAGCTTGCCTCGACAGGGGACCAAAGAGACCCAGTACTTC.

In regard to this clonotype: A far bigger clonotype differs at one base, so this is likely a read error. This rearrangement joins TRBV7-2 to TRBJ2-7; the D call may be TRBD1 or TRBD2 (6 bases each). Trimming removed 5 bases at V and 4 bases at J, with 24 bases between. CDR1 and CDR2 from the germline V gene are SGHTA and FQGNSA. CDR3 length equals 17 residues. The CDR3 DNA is TGTGCCAGCAGCCTCGGACGAGGGCGGGACAACGCTTACGAGCAGTACTTC. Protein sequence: CASSLGRGRDNAYEQYF. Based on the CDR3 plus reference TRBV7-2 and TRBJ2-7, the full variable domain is GAGVSQSPSNKVTEKGKDVELRCDPISGHTALYWYRQSLGQGLEFLIYFQGNSAPDKSGLPSDRFSAERTGGSVSTLTIQRTQQEDSAVYLCASSLGRGRDNAYEQYFGPGTRLTVT.

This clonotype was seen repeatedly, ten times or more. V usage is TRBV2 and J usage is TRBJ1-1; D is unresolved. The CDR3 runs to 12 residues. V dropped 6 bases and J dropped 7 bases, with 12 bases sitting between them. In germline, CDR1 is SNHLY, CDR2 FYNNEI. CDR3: CASRDPGREAFF. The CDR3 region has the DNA TGTGCCAGCAGGGACCCGGGCCGTGAAGCTTTCTTT.

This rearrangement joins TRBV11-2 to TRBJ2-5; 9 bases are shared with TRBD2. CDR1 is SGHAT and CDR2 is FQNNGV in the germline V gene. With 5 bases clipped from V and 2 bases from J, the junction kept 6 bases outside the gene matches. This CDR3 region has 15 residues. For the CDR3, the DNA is TGTGCCAGCAGCCGCCTAAGCGGGGGGCAAGAGACCCAGTACTTC. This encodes CASSRLSGGQETQYF.

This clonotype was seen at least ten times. In nucleotides, the CDR3 is TGTGCCAGCAGCTACGGGGGGGGTGGGAATGAGCAGTTCTTC. Amino acid sequence: CASSYGGGGNEQFF. The chain couples TRBV5-6 to TRBJ2-1; 8 bases are a match to TRBD2. With V trimmed by 3 bases and J by 7 bases, 6 bases remained unmatched. Germline lookup yields CDR1 SGHDT and CDR2 YYEEEE. The CDR3 loop spans 14 amino acids.

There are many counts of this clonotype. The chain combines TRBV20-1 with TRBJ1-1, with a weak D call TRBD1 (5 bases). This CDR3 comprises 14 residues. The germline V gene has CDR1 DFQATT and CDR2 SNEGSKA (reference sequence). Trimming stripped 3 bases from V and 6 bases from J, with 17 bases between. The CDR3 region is CSARERGSSSEAFF. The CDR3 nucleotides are TGCAGTGCTAGGGAGCGGGGCTCCTCCTCTGAAGCTTTCTTT.

CDR3 in DNA: TGCAGTGCTAGAGAGGGCAGTAACTCTGGAAACACCATATATTTT. It encodes CSAREGSNSGNTIYF. The chain joins TRBV20-1 to TRBJ1-3; D call uncertain. This CDR3 is built from 15 residues. V lost 0 bases to trimming and J lost 0 bases, with 9 bases between them. CDR1 and CDR2 (germline): DFQATT, SNEGSKA (reference sequence).

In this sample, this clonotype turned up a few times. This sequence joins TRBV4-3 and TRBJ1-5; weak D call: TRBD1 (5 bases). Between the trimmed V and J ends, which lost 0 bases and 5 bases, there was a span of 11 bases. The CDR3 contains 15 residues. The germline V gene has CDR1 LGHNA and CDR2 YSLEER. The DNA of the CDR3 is TGCGCCAGCAGCCAAGAACTACAGGATTATCAGCCCCAGCATTTT. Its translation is CASSQELQDYQPQHF.

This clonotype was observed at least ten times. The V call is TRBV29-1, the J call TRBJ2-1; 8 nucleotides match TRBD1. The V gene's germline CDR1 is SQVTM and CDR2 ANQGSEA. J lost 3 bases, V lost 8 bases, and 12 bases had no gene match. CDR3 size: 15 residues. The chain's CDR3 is CSLILQGAGYNEQFF. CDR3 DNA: TGCAGCCTCATCCTCCAGGGGGCCGGCTACAATGAGCAGTTCTTC.

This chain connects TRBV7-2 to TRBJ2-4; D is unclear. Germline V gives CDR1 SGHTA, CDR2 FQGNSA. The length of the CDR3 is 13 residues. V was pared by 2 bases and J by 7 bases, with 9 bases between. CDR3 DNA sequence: TGTGCCAGCAGCTTATACGGTACTAACATTCAGTACTTC. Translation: CASSLYGTNIQYF.

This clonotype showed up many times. DNA for the CDR3: TGTGCCAGCAGCGCCGGAACCAACAGGGGGCTTCACTATGGCTACACCTTC. Translating gives CASSAGTNRGLHYGYTF. J is TRBJ1-2 and V is TRBV9; 9 bases agree with TRBD1. Per germline, CDR1 SGDLS and CDR2 YYNGEE. This CDR3 is 17 amino acids long. The ends lost 3 bases at V and 3 bases at J; junction bases unmatched: 12.

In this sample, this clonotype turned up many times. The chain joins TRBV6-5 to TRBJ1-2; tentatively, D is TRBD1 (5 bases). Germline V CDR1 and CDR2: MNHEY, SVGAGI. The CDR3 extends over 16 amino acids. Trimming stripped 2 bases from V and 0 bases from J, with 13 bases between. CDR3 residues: CASSYGGEASNYGYTF. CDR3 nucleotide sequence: TGTGCCAGCAGTTACGGAGGGGAGGCATCTAACTATGGCTACACCTTC.

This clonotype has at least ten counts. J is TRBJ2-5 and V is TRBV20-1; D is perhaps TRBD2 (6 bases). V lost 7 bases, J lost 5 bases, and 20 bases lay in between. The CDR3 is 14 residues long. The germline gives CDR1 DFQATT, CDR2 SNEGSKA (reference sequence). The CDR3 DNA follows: TGCAGTGTCAGGAATCCCCTTGGGAGGGAGACCCAGTACTTC. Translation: CSVRNPLGRETQYF.

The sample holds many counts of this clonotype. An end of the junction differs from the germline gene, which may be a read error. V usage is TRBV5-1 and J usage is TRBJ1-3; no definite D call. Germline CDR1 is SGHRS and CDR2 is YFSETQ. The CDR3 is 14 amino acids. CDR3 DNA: TGTGCCAGCAGCCCCAGGACCTCTGGAAACACCATATATTTT. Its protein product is CASSPRTSGNTIYF.

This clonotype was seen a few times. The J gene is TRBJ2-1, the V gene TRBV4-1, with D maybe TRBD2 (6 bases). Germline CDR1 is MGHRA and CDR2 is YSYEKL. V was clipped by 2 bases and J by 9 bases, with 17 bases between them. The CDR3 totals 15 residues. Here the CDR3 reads CASSQQAETRSEQFF. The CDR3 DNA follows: TGCGCCAGCAGCCAACAGGCCGAGACTAGAAGTGAGCAGTTCTTC.

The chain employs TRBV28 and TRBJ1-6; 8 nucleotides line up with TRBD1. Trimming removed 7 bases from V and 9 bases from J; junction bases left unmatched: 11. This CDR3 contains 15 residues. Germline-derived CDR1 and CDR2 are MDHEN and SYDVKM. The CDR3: CASKAPGTGGSPLHF. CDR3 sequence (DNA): TGTGCCAGCAAAGCCCCCGGGACAGGAGGTTCACCCCTCCACTTT.

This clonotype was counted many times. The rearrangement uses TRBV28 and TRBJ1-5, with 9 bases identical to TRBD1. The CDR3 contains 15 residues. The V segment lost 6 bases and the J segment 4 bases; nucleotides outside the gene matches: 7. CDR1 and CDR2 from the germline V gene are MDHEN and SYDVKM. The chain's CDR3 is CASSWTGAVNQPQHF. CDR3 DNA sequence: TGTGCCAGCAGCTGGACAGGGGCAGTGAATCAGCCCCAGCATTTT.